These 8 T cell receptor beta chains were sequenced from one sample in a study of blood T cell repertoires in COVID-19. Generated by immunoSEQ multiplex PCR, the TCRdb table keeps only in-frame clones and is missing some. The sample contains around 320,000 clones, 85% to 90% of which appear only once. Sequenced material: PBMCs or T cells enriched from blood (not recorded which). The source is a woman younger than 30 with acute COVID-19.

This chain connects TRBV2 to TRBJ1-2; 8 positions agree with TRBD1. The CDR3 runs 16 residues. In germline, CDR1 is SNHLY, CDR2 FYNNEI. With V trimmed by 7 bases and J by 6 bases, 16 bases remained unmatched. The CDR3 coding sequence is TGTGCCAGCATTATGGGGACAGGCCGGGGTGGCGATGGCTACACCTTC. This codes for CASIMGTGRGGDGYTF. The full variable domain, its missing parts supplied by reference TRBV2 and TRBJ1-2, is EPEVTQTPSHQVTQMGQEVILRCVPISNHLYFYWYRQILGQKVEFLVSFYNNEISEKSEIFDDQFSVERPDGSNFTLKIRSTKLEDSAMYFCASIMGTGRGGDGYTFGSGTRLTVV.

This clone was observed a single time. The chain uses TRBV28 and TRBJ2-1; TRBD1 is a possible D gene (6 bases). The CDR3 consists of 14 residues. V was pared by 9 bases and J by 5 bases, with 17 bases between. Germline V CDR1 and CDR2: MDHEN, SYDVKM. CDR3 loop: CASKLPGQHNEQFF. CDR3 DNA sequence: TGTGCCAGTAAACTCCCGGGACAACACAATGAGCAGTTCTTC. The whole variable domain, remainder taken from reference TRBV28 and TRBJ2-1, is DVKVTQSSRYLVKRTGEKVFLECVQDMDHENMFWYRQDPGLGLRLIYFSYDVKMKEKGDIPEGYSVSREKKERFSLILESASTNQTSMYLCASKLPGQHNEQFFGPGTRLTVL.

The chain combines TRBV5-1 with TRBJ1-1, with D unresolved. Germline V lookup: CDR1 SGHRS, CDR2 YFSETQ. This CDR3 has 16 residues. V lost 1 base and J 4 bases, leaving 17 bases between the germline ends. The DNA for the CDR3 is TGCGCCAGCAGCTTGTGGTGGTACGGGTCGGGCACTGAAGCTTTCTTT. This sequence encodes CASSLWWYGSGTEAFF.

The chain is built from TRBV10-3 and TRBJ1-2; 7 positions match TRBD1. This CDR3 is built from 16 residues. Germline CDR1 reads ENHRY; CDR2 reads SYGVKD. V lost 2 bases to trimming and J lost 0 bases; unmatched junction nucleotides: 6. As DNA, the CDR3 is TGTGCCATCAGTGAGGTGGGACAGAAAGCTAACTATGGCTACACCTTC. It yields the protein CAISEVGQKANYGYTF.

The chain is built from TRBV2 and TRBJ2-1, with 7 bases identical to TRBD1. After removal of 10 bases from V and 0 bases from J, the junction contained 3 bases not matched to a gene. The CDR3 runs to 13 residues. CDR1 and CDR2 (germline): SNHLY, FYNNEI. The chain's CDR3 is CATTGLSYNEQFF. In DNA, the CDR3 is TGTGCCACGACAGGGCTCTCCTACAATGAGCAGTTCTTC.

This clone was detected a few times. The chain employs TRBV28 and TRBJ2-7; D call uncertain. This CDR3 contains 14 residues. Germline CDR1 reads MDHEN; CDR2 reads SYDVKM. V was cut by 4 bases and J by 6 bases, with 16 bases left in between. As DNA, the CDR3 is TGTGCCAGCAGTTCCTACCCCTCAGCGATCGAGCAGTACTTC. Residues: CASSSYPSAIEQYF.

The V call is TRBV5-5, the J call TRBJ2-6; the D gene is possibly TRBD1 (6 bases). The CDR3 runs to 17 residues. CDR1 SGHKS and CDR2 YYEKEE come from the germline V gene (reference sequence). The V end lost 3 bases, the J end lost 0 bases, and 13 bases lay between the germline ends. In DNA form, the CDR3 reads TGTGCCAGCAGCTCCGGGACACGGAGCTCTGGGGCCAACGTCCTGACTTTC. Encoded protein: CASSSGTRSSGANVLTF.

A single count supports this clone. The same CDR3 can be traced to other DNA sequences in this sample. V is TRBV12-3 or TRBV12-4 and J is TRBJ2-7; TRBD1 agrees at 7 bases. This CDR3 is 13 amino acids long. Unmatched junction bases numbered 4, after V lost 3 bases and J lost 5 bases. The CDR3 DNA follows: TGTGCCAGCAGTTTTGGTCAGGGGGACGAGCAGTACTTC. Residues: CASSFGQGDEQYF.